This TCR beta chain was sequenced during a study of control samples from healthy donors and cancer patients. CDR3 size: 13 residues. V was clipped by 6 bases and J by 7 bases; unmatched bases: 7. Sequenced by immunoSEQ multiplex PCR; TCRdb stores in-frame clones only, minus some. This sample yields about 220,000 clones, of which about 94% are seen a single time; around 1.5% belongs to the top ten. The receptor's source is a man in his fifties or sixties in good health. The chain couples TRBV12-3 or TRBV12-4 to TRBJ2-7, with 9 bases identical to TRBD1. What was sequenced was blood. DNA for the CDR3: TGTGCCAGCAGACAGGGGGCCTTCCGAGAGCAGTACTTC. It specifies CASRQGAFREQYF.